This TCR beta chain was sequenced for a study of T cells after yellow fever vaccination. The CDR3 is 12 residues long. The ends were cut back, 10 bases at V and 6 bases at J, with 16 bases in the middle. Germline assignment: CDR1 ENHRY and CDR2 SYGVKD. Ten or more counts support this clonotype. TCRdb ran MiXCR on the 5' RACE reads and lists one entry per CDR3 protein. The sample comprises a few hundred thousand distinct CDR3 sequences, roughly 3.5% of which are singletons, and approximately 18% rests with the top ten. The source material was PBMCs, sampled 15 days after the yellow fever booster vaccination. The receptor's source is a man between 18 and 29 years old who received the YFV17D yellow fever vaccine. The gene calls are TRBV10-3 and TRBJ2-7; tentative D call: TRBD1 (7 bases). The CDR3 DNA is TGTGCCACCAGAAACAGGGGAGGCGAGCAGTACGTC. This sequence encodes CATRNRGGEQYV.